This passage covers 32 T cell receptor beta chains from one sample sequenced in a study of cytomegalovirus exposure and HLA in healthy donors. This PCR relied on a set of 60 Vbeta primers and 13 Jbeta primers. Measured with immunoSEQ multiplex PCR; TCRdb has only the in-frame clones, and not every one. Among more than 95,000 clones listed, 65% to 90% were seen once. Sequencing was performed on PBMCs. The receptors derive from a man younger than 45 in good health and CMV-seropositive.

V and J are TRBV4-1 and TRBJ2-7, with 11 nucleotides matching TRBD1. Germline CDR1 MGHRA, CDR2 YSYEKL. This CDR3 has 17 amino acids. After removal of 0 bases from V and 6 bases from J, the junction contained 10 bases not matched to a gene. The CDR3 sequence: CASSQDVGQGAGREQYF. The CDR3, as DNA: TGCGCCAGCAGCCAAGATGTAGGACAGGGGGCCGGTCGCGAGCAGTACTTC.

The chain carries TRBV4-3 and TRBJ1-2, with 8 bases that match TRBD1. V gave up 0 bases and J gave up 8 bases; unmatched junction bases: 11. Germline values: CDR1 LGHNA, CDR2 YSLEER. The CDR3 is 16 amino acids. CDR3 amino acids: CASSQDRVRGPSGYTF. As DNA, the CDR3 is TGCGCCAGCAGCCAAGATCGAGTCAGGGGGCCGTCGGGCTACACCTTC.

This clone was recorded a few times. The gene calls are TRBV27 and TRBJ1-6; possible D gene TRBD1, 6 bases. V was cut by 5 bases and J by 0 bases, with 11 bases left in between. Germline CDR1 and CDR2: MNHEY and SMNVEV (reference sequence). The CDR3 is 16 residues long. Written as DNA, the CDR3 is TGTGCCAGCAGTAAGGAAGGGGGCTCCTATAATTCACCCCTCCACTTT. It encodes CASSKEGGSYNSPLHF.

This clone showed up just a few times. The J gene is TRBJ2-3, the V gene TRBV7-9; 9 bases are a match to TRBD2. J was trimmed by 6 bases and V by 2 bases; bases with no gene match: 9. The CDR3 extends over 16 amino acids. CDR1 SEHNR and CDR2 FQNEAQ come from the germline V gene (reference sequence). CDR3 protein: CASSLWASGGRDTQYF. The DNA for the CDR3 is TGTGCCAGCAGCTTATGGGCCAGCGGGGGGAGGGATACGCAGTATTTT.

Only one count was recorded for this clone. The chain joins TRBV29-1 to TRBJ2-1, with a weak D call TRBD1 (6 bases). Germline V gene lookup returns CDR1 SQVTM and CDR2 ANQGSEA. This CDR3 is 11 amino acids long. V was shortened by 5 bases and J by 6 bases, with 8 bases between the two germline ends. The CDR3 region is CSVQGFNEQFF. The DNA for the CDR3 is TGCAGCGTTCAGGGGTTCAATGAGCAGTTCTTC.

This clone was picked up one time. This sequence joins TRBV2 and TRBJ2-5; D is possibly TRBD2 (6 bases). The CDR3 spans 15 residues. V was shortened by 3 bases and J by 4 bases, with 15 bases between the two germline ends. The germline CDR1 and CDR2 sequences are SNHLY and FYNNEI. DNA for the CDR3: TGTGCCAGCAGTGAGGAGAGCGGGCGCGGAGAGACCCAGTACTTC. Translation: CASSEESGRGETQYF.

V usage is TRBV2 and J usage is TRBJ1-1; a possible D gene is TRBD1 (5 bases). Trimming removed 11 bases from V and 1 base from J, with 14 bases in between. The CDR3 is 13 residues long. CDR1 and CDR2 (germline): SNHLY, FYNNEI. The CDR3 protein is CAGLTAANTEAFF. The CDR3 nucleotides are TGTGCCGGGTTGACAGCAGCGAACACTGAAGCTTTCTTT.

V usage is TRBV5-1 and J usage is TRBJ1-1; D remains unclear. The V gene's germline CDR1 is SGHRS and CDR2 YFSETQ. Trimming took off 0 bases at V and 4 bases at J, with 10 bases between the two ends. The CDR3 is made up of 14 amino acids. The CDR3, as DNA: TGCGCCAGCAGCTTGGCGGTGGAGAGCACTGAAGCTTTCTTT. Translated, it gives CASSLAVESTEAFF.

This chain joins TRBV6-6 and TRBJ1-3; 7 bases fit TRBD1. Germline CDR1 reads MNHNY; CDR2 reads SVGAGI (reference sequence). The J segment lost 4 bases and the V segment lost 6 bases, leaving 3 bases of the junction unmatched. The CDR3 runs to 13 residues. CDR3 loop: CASSRQGGNTIYF. Written as DNA, the CDR3 is TGTGCCAGCAGCCGACAGGGAGGAAACACCATATATTTT.

The J gene is TRBJ2-2, the V gene TRBV9; TRBD1 aligns across 7 bases. The CDR3 is made up of 14 amino acids. V lost 3 bases and J lost 4; bases outside the gene matches: 3. Germline loops: CDR1 SGDLS, CDR2 YYNGEE. CDR3 protein: CASSATGVTGELFF. For the CDR3, the DNA is TGTGCCAGCAGCGCCACAGGGGTCACCGGGGAGCTGTTTTTT.

The CDR3 is CASTTGQGGYTF. The CDR3 DNA sequence: TGTGCCAGCACCACGGGACAGGGCGGCTACACCTTC. The V call is TRBV5-6, the J call TRBJ1-2; 9 bases match TRBD1. Germline V gives CDR1 SGHDT, CDR2 YYEEEE. This CDR3 region has 12 residues. V lost 6 bases, J lost 8 bases, and 5 bases stayed unmatched.

CDR3 bases: TGTGCCAGCAGTGAAGGGGCTAGCGGGGCTCTCTACGAGCAGTACTTC. It specifies CASSEGASGALYEQYF. The V and J genes are TRBV2 and TRBJ2-7; 9 bases are shared with TRBD2. Germline CDR1 reads SNHLY; CDR2 reads FYNNEI. The CDR3 runs to 16 residues. The junction had 7 bases not matched to a gene; V was cut back by 1 base and J by 3 bases.

The genes are TRBV7-3 and TRBJ1-5, with a possible D match to TRBD1 (5 bases). The CDR3 is 17 amino acids. V dropped 5 bases and J dropped 4 bases, with 21 bases sitting between them. Germline lookup yields CDR1 SGHTA and CDR2 FQGTGA. The CDR3 reads CASSPGFGGVTNQPQHF. The CDR3 nucleotides read TGTGCCAGCAGCCCAGGGTTTGGAGGGGTTACAAATCAGCCCCAGCATTTT.

This clone was seen once. The chain recombines TRBV7-8 with TRBJ1-1; unclear D gene. V was clipped by 1 base and J by 10 bases, with 13 bases between them. Germline V gene sequence: CDR1 SGHVS, CDR2 FQNEAQ. This CDR3 spans 13 amino acids. The CDR3 loop reads CASSLGGEAAAFF. CDR3 in DNA: TGTGCCAGCAGCTTAGGTGGCGAGGCGGCAGCTTTCTTT.

This clone appeared a few times. The sample contains more than one DNA sequence encoding this CDR3. CDR3 sequence (DNA): TGTGCCAGCAGCCCGTGGACAGGGGAGAACACCGGGGAGCTGTTTTTT. Amino acids: CASSPWTGENTGELFF. This sequence joins TRBV9 and TRBJ2-2, with TRBD1 matching 9 bases. In germline, CDR1 is SGDLS, CDR2 YYNGEE. The CDR3 runs to 16 residues. V lost 4 bases, J lost 1 base, and 5 bases stayed unmatched.

Turning to this clone: One end of the junction varies from germline; a read error may be responsible. This CDR3 is CASSLQLAGGSSGELFF. The CDR3 DNA is TGTGCTAGCAGCTTACAGTTAGCGGGGGGTTCGTCCGGGGAGCTGTTTTTT. The chain has TRBV7-7 and TRBJ2-2; 10 positions match TRBD2. Germline V gene sequence: CDR1 SSHAT, CDR2 FNYEAQ (reference sequence). The CDR3 is 17 amino acids.

The rearrangement links TRBV10-3 to TRBJ1-2, with TRBD1 matching over 9 bases. Germline V gene sequence: CDR1 ENHRY, CDR2 SYGVKD. V lost 3 bases, J lost 1 base, and 12 bases stayed unmatched. The CDR3 consists of 18 residues. CDR3 region: CAISDPGQGRRGNYGYTF. DNA of the CDR3: TGTGCCATCAGTGACCCGGGACAGGGAAGGCGAGGTAACTATGGCTACACCTTC.

The rearrangement links TRBV7-2 to TRBJ1-2; D unclear. This CDR3 is 18 amino acids long. CDR1 and CDR2 (germline): SGHTA, FQGNSA. The V end lost 5 bases, the J end lost 6 bases, and 28 bases lay between the germline ends. The CDR3: CASSKSVGRPNPKDGYTF. Written as DNA, the CDR3 is TGTGCCAGCAGCAAATCTGTTGGCAGGCCAAACCCCAAGGATGGCTACACCTTC.

In this sample, this clone turned up once. The genes are TRBV9 and TRBJ2-5; 13 positions agree with TRBD2. This CDR3 is built from 16 residues. The ends lost 0 bases at V and 3 bases at J; junction bases unmatched: 2. Germline V gives CDR1 SGDLS, CDR2 YYNGEE. In nucleotides, the CDR3 is TGTGCCAGCAGCGTAGGGACTAGCGGGGGTAAAGAGACCCAGTACTTC. Its translation: CASSVGTSGGKETQYF.

The chain uses TRBV19 and TRBJ1-5; 8 bases fit TRBD1. The trim removed 4 bases at V and 1 base at J, leaving 0 bases unmatched. CDR1 and CDR2 (germline): LNHDA, SQIVND (reference sequence). CDR3 length: 14 residues. Written as DNA, the CDR3 is TGTGCCAGTAGTAACAGGGGGAGCAATCAGCCCCAGCATTTT. It translates to CASSNRGSNQPQHF.

The V and J genes are TRBV7-2 and TRBJ1-5; D is uncertain. Germline V lookup: CDR1 SGHTA, CDR2 FQGNSA. The CDR3 has 13 residues. The V end was cut by 7 bases, the J end by 3 bases, with 10 bases between. CDR3 in amino acids: CASTPVPNQPQHF. The CDR3 DNA reads as TGTGCCAGCACCCCCGTCCCCAATCAGCCCCAGCATTTT.

This sequence joins TRBV5-4 and TRBJ2-1; 10 nucleotides agree with TRBD2. CDR3 length: 17 residues. Germline CDR1 SGHNT, CDR2 YYREEE (reference sequence). The trim removed 4 bases at V and 0 bases at J, leaving 7 bases unmatched. CDR3 in DNA: TGTGCCAGCAGCCTTAGCGGGGGGCCCAGCTCCTACAATGAGCAGTTCTTC. Amino acids: CASSLSGGPSSYNEQFF.

This chain connects TRBV21-1 to TRBJ1-1. TRBV21-1 is a documented pseudogene. This CDR3 region has 17 residues. CDR3 nucleotide sequence: TGTGCCAGCAGCAAAGGGGAGGAGGGTACCATAAACACTGAAGCTTTCTTT. Translated: CASSKGEEGTINTEAFF.

The rearrangement links TRBV4-1 to TRBJ2-6; D remains ambiguous. Germline V gives CDR1 MGHRA, CDR2 YSYEKL. The CDR3 extends over 15 amino acids. Trimming pared 3 bases from V and 3 bases from J, leaving 9 bases between. The CDR3 sequence: CASSHPPLGANVLTF. The CDR3 DNA is TGCGCCAGCAGCCACCCTCCTCTTGGGGCCAACGTCCTGACTTTC.

The V and J genes are TRBV7-9 and TRBJ2-1, with TRBD2 matching 8 bases. The CDR3 loop spans 16 amino acids. Germline V gene lookup returns CDR1 SEHNR and CDR2 FQNEAQ (reference sequence). With V trimmed by 7 bases and J by 0 bases, 8 bases remained unmatched. In DNA form, the CDR3 reads TGTGCCAGCAACAGACTAGCGTGGGACTCCTACAATGAGCAGTTCTTC. Amino acid sequence: CASNRLAWDSYNEQFF.

This clone came up a few times. The rearrangement uses TRBV4-3 and TRBJ1-3; D is unclear. CDR3 length equals 15 residues. Trimming left V 5 bases short and J 4 bases short, with 15 bases between. Germline V CDR1 and CDR2: LGHNA, YSLEER. The CDR3 sequence: CASSSHISGGNTIYF. As DNA, the CDR3 is TGCGCCAGCAGCTCCCACATCAGCGGGGGAAACACCATATATTTT.

The genes are TRBV7-9 and TRBJ2-3, with D possibly being TRBD1 (5 bases). Per germline, CDR1 SEHNR and CDR2 FQNEAQ (reference sequence). Trimming cost V 8 bases and J 1 base, with 10 bases left between them. CDR3 length: 13 amino acids. CDR3 amino acids: CASSQVRTDTQYF. The DNA of the CDR3 is TGTGCCAGCTCACAGGTCCGCACAGATACGCAGTATTTT.

This rearrangement joins TRBV5-1 to TRBJ2-7, with 10 nucleotides matching TRBD2. V lost 2 bases to trimming and J lost 5 bases; unmatched junction nucleotides: 10. The germline V gene encodes CDR1 SGHRS and CDR2 YFSETQ. The CDR3 length is 16 residues. The CDR3 region is CASSLIQRGGQDEQYF. The DNA for the CDR3 is TGCGCCAGCAGCTTAATCCAGCGGGGGGGCCAGGACGAGCAGTACTTC.

The chain has TRBV25-1 and TRBJ2-1; TRBD2 matches 13 bases. V shed 2 bases and J 9 bases; nucleotides not matched to a gene: 13. The CDR3 is made up of 18 amino acids. Germline V gene sequence: CDR1 MGHDK, CDR2 SYGVNS. Here the CDR3 DNA reads TGTGCCAGCAGTGAAATCGGGACGACTAGCGGGGGGCCCCGTGAGCAGTTCTTC. It is translated as CASSEIGTTSGGPREQFF.

This chain links TRBV5-1 with TRBJ1-6, with D unclear. Germline V lookup: CDR1 SGHRS, CDR2 YFSETQ. The V end lost 6 bases, the J end lost 9 bases, and 16 bases lay between the germline ends. The CDR3 extends over 14 amino acids. CDR3 sequence (DNA): TGCGCCAGCACCCGGTGGGCGAGCGGTTCACCCCTCCACTTT. This gives the protein CASTRWASGSPLHF.

V is TRBV30 and J is TRBJ1-1; tentative D call: TRBD1 (5 bases). Germline V CDR1 and CDR2: GTSNPN, SVGIG (reference sequence). This CDR3 is 13 amino acids long. The V end was cut by 7 bases, the J end by 1 base, with 13 bases between. In nucleotides, the CDR3 is TGTGCCTTGACGGGACTGCCGAACACTGAAGCTTTCTTT. Its translation is CALTGLPNTEAFF.

The J gene is TRBJ2-7, the V gene TRBV7-2, with TRBD2 matching over 12 bases. The CDR3 sequence is 17 residues long. The J segment lost 3 bases and the V segment lost 5 bases, leaving 11 bases of the junction unmatched. The germline V gene encodes CDR1 SGHTA and CDR2 FQGNSA. The CDR3 DNA follows: TGTGCCAGCAGCCCATCACTAGCGGGGGGCCCGAGCTACGAGCAGTACTTC. Its protein product is CASSPSLAGGPSYEQYF.